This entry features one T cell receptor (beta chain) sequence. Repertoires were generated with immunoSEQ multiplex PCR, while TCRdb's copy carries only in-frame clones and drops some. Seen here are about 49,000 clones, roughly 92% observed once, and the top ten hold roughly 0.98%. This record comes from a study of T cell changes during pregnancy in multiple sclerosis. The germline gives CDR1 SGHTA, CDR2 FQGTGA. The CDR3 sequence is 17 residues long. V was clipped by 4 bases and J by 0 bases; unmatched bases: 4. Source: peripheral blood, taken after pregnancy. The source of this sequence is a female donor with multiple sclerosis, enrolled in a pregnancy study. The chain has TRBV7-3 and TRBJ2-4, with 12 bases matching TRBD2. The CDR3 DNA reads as TGTGCCAGCAGCTCTGGACTAGCGGGGACAGCCAAAAACATTCAGTACTTC. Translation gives CASSSGLAGTAKNIQYF.